This TCR beta chain is drawn from a study of blood T cell repertoires in COVID-19. Whole-study context: The study drew acute and convalescent COVID-19 samples from the United States, Italy and Spain. T cells, B-cell-depleted T cells, or PBMCs supplied cDNA or gDNA.

The sample holds one count of this clone. The V gene lost 1 base and the J gene lost 4 bases, with 10 bases spanning the gap. Germline V gene lookup returns CDR1 KGHSH and CDR2 LQKENI. The CDR3 has 15 residues. As handled by the study authors: Amplification of reference gene primers provided the estimated nucleated cell counts. TCRdb keeps only in-frame clones here, not all; method: immunoSEQ multiplex PCR. D and trimming come from the DNA, and the V and J calls and clone size come from that table. Here the sample spans about 140,000 clones, more than 75% being singletons. The sample consisted of peripheral blood. This receptor was taken from a human donor in a cohort sampled during active COVID-19. The chain carries TRBV18 and TRBJ1-4; D may be TRBD1 (6 bases). The CDR3 region is CASSPRDRRNEKLFF. CDR3 nucleotides: TGTGCCAGCTCACCACGAGACAGGCGTAATGAAAAACTGTTTTTT.